The rows below give T cell receptor beta chains drawn from one sample of a study of graft-versus-host responses after intestinal transplantation. The protocol was immunoSEQ multiplex PCR, while the TCRdb copy is restricted to in-frame clones and leaves out a portion. The data contain roughly 8,600 clones, roughly 31% of them singletons. The material was alloreactive CD8+ T cells from a mixed lymphocyte reaction culture, obtained before intestinal transplant. The receptors come from a human patient who received an intestinal transplant. The conserved cysteine and the conserved F or W are not part of the CDR3 here. Not every row has a clone size; where given, it reads once, few, many or a size class.

ATSDPYVGLAGVGDTQY | . | TRBJ2-3 | TRBV10-3
AWSVVFGYEQY | medium-sized | TRBJ2-7 | TRBV30
ASRSTGTTYNSPLH | few | TRBJ1-6 | TRBV13
ASSLGLYTYEQY | . | TRBJ2-7 | TRBV13
ASSYLHTRRVEKLF | medium-sized | TRBJ1-4 | TRBV6-5
ASSLAYVDYNTDTQY | . | TRBJ2-3 | TRBV7-9
ASSRTEVSYEQY | . | TRBJ2-7 | TRBV4-1
ASSEPGSNYGYT | . | TRBJ1-2 | TRBV6-5
ASSLSWAGVRF | . | TRBJ2-1 | TRBV7-6
ASSQITGARQF | few | TRBJ2-1 | TRBV4-2
ASSQNRWYGRVPYEQY | . | TRBJ2-7 | TRBV4-1
ASMTSPYNEQF | . | TRBJ2-1 | TRBV2
ASSVGDRYGGNTIY | few | TRBJ1-3 | TRBV9
ASSVDSSYEQY | . | TRBJ2-7 | TRBV9
SAPSDRLETQY | . | TRBJ2-5 | TRBV29-1
ASTGQTNTEAF | few | TRBJ1-1 | TRBV6-5
ASSLIGPEQF | . | TRBJ2-1 | TRBV7-8
ASSSPSGQGGEQF | medium-sized | TRBJ2-1 | TRBV7-8
ASRENLRSYGYT | few | TRBJ1-2 | TRBV11-2
ASNSGGATEQF | . | TRBJ2-1 | TRBV7-9
ASSQPGTTETQY | . | TRBJ2-5 | TRBV5-4
ASRTGAADTIY | medium-sized | TRBJ1-3 | TRBV2
AWNHVGAADTQY | few | TRBJ2-3 | TRBV30
AISSSWTGFISTDTQY | few | TRBJ2-3 | TRBV10-3
ASSLAGFAGELF | few | TRBJ2-2 | TRBV5-1
ASSVEGGVWETQY | . | TRBJ2-5 | TRBV9
ASSFQAGQGAGYEQY | . | TRBJ2-7 | TRBV5-6
ASSARAYQTGGRETQY | once | TRBJ2-5 | TRBV9
ASSRTGSYGYT | . | TRBJ1-2 | TRBV7-2
ASYSHNEQF | . | TRBJ2-1 | TRBV6-5
ASSAGLVGGQY | few | TRBJ2-7 | TRBV19
ASSPTGRGNIQY | . | TRBJ2-4 | TRBV27
ASSPGRPGIYT | . | TRBJ1-2 | TRBV18
ASSARGWTEEAF | medium-sized | TRBJ1-1 | TRBV27
ASTWTGRLF | large | TRBJ1-4 | TRBV19
ATSRDGETQY | . | TRBJ2-5 | TRBV15
ASRAGGVTEAF | medium-sized | TRBJ1-1 | TRBV6-5
ASSQVFRGIPNYGYT | once | TRBJ1-2 | TRBV14
ASSPGDGYEQY | . | TRBJ2-7 | TRBV7-6
ASSQEYGDSYNEQF | . | TRBJ2-1 | TRBV4-1
ASSVGLRNQPQH | few | TRBJ1-5 | TRBV9
ASSRTGLGEQF | . | TRBJ2-1 | TRBV4-1
ASSYSVGLVGNEQF | few | TRBJ2-1 | TRBV6-5
SVVGGDQYGYT | few | TRBJ1-2 | TRBV29-1
ASSVWSGTSGEQY | . | TRBJ2-7 | TRBV9
ASSLHRGQANTEAF | . | TRBJ1-1 | TRBV7-8
ASSHGPILTPGNEQY | few | TRBJ2-7 | TRBV4-2
ASSYGLALNEQY | . | TRBJ2-7 | TRBV6-5
ASSAGGSYEQY | . | TRBJ2-7 | TRBV19
ASSSRDNEQF | . | TRBJ2-1 | TRBV6-5
ASSYSRVLETQY | . | TRBJ2-5 | TRBV6-5
AWELTSGVYNEQF | . | TRBJ2-1 | TRBV30
ASSLGDPGQETQY | . | TRBJ2-5 | TRBV5-5
ASSLAQGGVGNEQF | . | TRBJ2-1 | TRBV7-8
ASSKNAERLRGQY | . | TRBJ2-7 | TRBV21-1